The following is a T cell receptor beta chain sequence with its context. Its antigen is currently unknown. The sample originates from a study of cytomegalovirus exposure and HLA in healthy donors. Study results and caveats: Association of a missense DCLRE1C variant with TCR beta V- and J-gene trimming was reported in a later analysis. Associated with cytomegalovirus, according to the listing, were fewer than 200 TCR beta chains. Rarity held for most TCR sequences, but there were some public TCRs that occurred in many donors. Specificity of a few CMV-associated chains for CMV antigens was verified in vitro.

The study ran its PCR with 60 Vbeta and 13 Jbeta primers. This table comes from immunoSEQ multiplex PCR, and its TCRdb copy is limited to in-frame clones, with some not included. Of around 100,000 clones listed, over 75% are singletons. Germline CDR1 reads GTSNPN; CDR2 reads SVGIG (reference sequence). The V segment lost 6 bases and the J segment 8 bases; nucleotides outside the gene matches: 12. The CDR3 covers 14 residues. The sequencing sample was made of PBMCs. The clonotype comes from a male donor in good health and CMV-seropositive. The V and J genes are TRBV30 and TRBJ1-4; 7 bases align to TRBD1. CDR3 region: CACERAGGEEKLFF. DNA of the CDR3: TGTGCCTGTGAACGGGCAGGGGGAGAGGAAAAACTGTTTTTT. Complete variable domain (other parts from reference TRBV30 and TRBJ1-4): SQTIHQWPATLVQPVGSPLSLECTVEGTSNPNLYWYRQAAGRGLQLLFYSVGIGQISSEVPQNLSASRPQDRQFILSSKKLLLSDSGFYLCACERAGGEEKLFFGSGTQLSVL.